A single sample gave rise to the 13 T cell receptor beta chains below, sequenced in a study of blood T cell repertoires in COVID-19. Method: immunoSEQ multiplex PCR; TCRdb's copy keeps in-frame clones and lacks some. The sample records 70,000 or so clones, around 79% being singletons. The sequenced sample consisted of peripheral blood. These receptors were taken from a woman in her seventies with acute or convalescent COVID-19.

The chain links TRBV15 to TRBJ2-7; possibly TRBD1 for D (6 bases). The ends were cut back, 7 bases at V and 4 bases at J, with 17 bases in the middle. There are 14 residues in the CDR3. Germline V lookup: CDR1 LNHNV, CDR2 YYDKDF (reference sequence). Here the CDR3 DNA reads TGTGCCACCAAGGCCTTGGGGGCAAGGTACGAGCAGTACTTC. Protein product: CATKALGARYEQYF. The whole variable domain, remainder taken from reference TRBV15 and TRBJ2-7, is DAMVIQNPRYQVTQFGKPVTLSCSQTLNHNVMYWYQQKSSQAPKLLFHYYDKDFNNEADTPDNFQSRRPNTSFCFLDIRSPGLGDTAMYLCATKALGARYEQYFGPGTRLTVT.

The rearrangement uses TRBV6-4 and TRBJ1-2; a possible D gene is TRBD1 (5 bases). The CDR3 runs to 15 residues. The ends were cut back, 4 bases at V and 8 bases at J, with 20 bases in the middle. The germline V gene encodes CDR1 MRHNA and CDR2 SNTAGT. CDR3 coding DNA: TGTGCCAGCAGTGCCCAGTTCACAGGCGCGATGGGCTACACCTTC. Its protein product is CASSAQFTGAMGYTF.

The chain links TRBV11-2 to TRBJ1-2; 7 positions match TRBD1. This CDR3 is built from 13 residues. V was pared by 2 bases and J by 6 bases, with 3 bases of the junction left unmatched. Germline V gives CDR1 SGHAT, CDR2 FQNNGV. CDR3 residues: CASSLQGVDGYTF. CDR3 nucleotide sequence: TGTGCCAGCAGCTTACAGGGGGTGGATGGCTACACCTTC.

This clone was detected only once. This sequence joins TRBV5-1 and TRBJ2-3; perhaps TRBD2 as D (7 bases). V lost 9 bases and J lost 1, with 15 bases in between. CDR1 and CDR2 from the germline V gene are SGHRS and YFSETQ. The CDR3 runs 14 residues. CDR3 protein: CATAGAGGTDTQYF. The CDR3 DNA sequence: TGCGCCACCGCGGGGGCAGGGGGCACAGATACGCAGTATTTT.

This rearrangement joins TRBV4-1 to TRBJ1-5; no firm D call. Germline V gene lookup returns CDR1 MGHRA and CDR2 YSYEKL. The CDR3 consists of 14 residues. V was cut by 5 bases and J by 4 bases, with 12 bases left in between. CDR3 coding DNA: TGCGCCAGCAGCGCCCCGGGAGGGAATCAGCCCCAGCATTTT. The encoded protein is CASSAPGGNQPQHF.

V is TRBV7-8 and J is TRBJ1-4; no clear D. This CDR3 spans 14 amino acids. V lost 5 bases, J lost 5 bases, and 12 bases lay in between. The germline CDR1 and CDR2 sequences are SGHVS and FQNEAQ. CDR3 bases: TGTGCCAGCAGCCTCGGGATCCGGAATGAAAAACTGTTTTTT. It specifies CASSLGIRNEKLFF.

This clone was seen a few times. The chain has TRBV19 and TRBJ1-2; tentatively, D is TRBD1 (5 bases). The CDR3 runs to 11 residues. Per germline, CDR1 LNHDA and CDR2 SQIVND (reference sequence). Trimming left V 8 bases short and J 8 bases short, with 12 bases between. This chain's CDR3 is CASRQGGGYTF. CDR3 coding DNA: TGTGCCAGTCGGCAGGGCGGAGGCTACACCTTC.

This clone was picked up a small number of times. V is TRBV28 and J is TRBJ1-1; D is unclear. V lost 3 bases, J lost 5 bases, and 7 bases lay in between. The length of the CDR3 is 12 residues. Germline V lookup: CDR1 MDHEN, CDR2 SYDVKM. The DNA of the CDR3 is TGTGCCAGCAGTTTGAGGCGGACTGAAGCTTTCTTT. It codes for CASSLRRTEAFF.

This clone showed up just a few times. The chain recombines TRBV5-1 with TRBJ1-2, with 8 bases matching TRBD1. V trimming: 3 bases; J trimming: 4 bases; junction bases outside the gene matches: 14. This CDR3 is built from 17 residues. The V gene's germline CDR1 is SGHRS and CDR2 YFSETQ. CDR3 protein: CASSWTTDRGGRYGYTF. The CDR3 nucleotides are TGCGCCAGCAGCTGGACAACTGACAGGGGAGGACGCTATGGCTACACCTTC.

V usage is TRBV11-2 and J usage is TRBJ2-1; D is undetermined. With 4 bases removed from V and 4 bases from J, the gap between germline ends came to 8 bases. This CDR3 has 13 residues. From germline, CDR1 is SGHAT and CDR2 FQNNGV. The CDR3 nucleotides are TGTGCCAGCAGCTCCGAACTTTACAATGAGCAGTTCTTC. Protein: CASSSELYNEQFF. Complete variable domain (other parts from reference TRBV11-2 and TRBJ2-1): EAGVAQSPRYKIIEKRQSVAFWCNPISGHATLYWYQQILGQGPKLLIQFQNNGVVDDSQLPKDRFSAERLKGVDSTLKIQPAKLEDSAVYLCASSSELYNEQFFGPGTRLTVL.

This rearrangement joins TRBV25-1 to TRBJ1-5; D unresolved. V was shortened by 1 base and J by 7 bases, with 8 bases between the two germline ends. This CDR3 is built from 13 residues. Germline V lookup: CDR1 MGHDK, CDR2 SYGVNS. The CDR3 DNA reads TGTGCCAGCAGTGAATCTGGCTTGCAGCCCCAGCATTTT. Translation: CASSESGLQPQHF.

There are a few counts of this clone. V gene TRBV29-1 combines with J gene TRBJ2-7; 10 bases map to TRBD1. The length of the CDR3 is 14 residues. With V trimmed by 7 bases and J by 5 bases, 11 bases remained unmatched. Germline CDR1 is SQVTM and CDR2 is ANQGSEA. Written as DNA, the CDR3 is TGCAGCGCGAGCTTGGGGGACAGGGGCGACGAGCAGTACTTC. Translating gives CSASLGDRGDEQYF.

This chain uses TRBV11-3 with TRBJ2-1, with D possibly matching TRBD1 (5 bases). The CDR3 sequence is 15 residues long. Trimming shortened V by 4 bases and J by 1 base, and 11 bases separated the two germline ends. Germline loops: CDR1 SGHNT, CDR2 YENEEA. CDR3: CASSSEPGSYNEQFF. The CDR3 DNA reads as TGTGCCAGCAGCTCCGAGCCAGGGTCCTACAATGAGCAGTTCTTC.